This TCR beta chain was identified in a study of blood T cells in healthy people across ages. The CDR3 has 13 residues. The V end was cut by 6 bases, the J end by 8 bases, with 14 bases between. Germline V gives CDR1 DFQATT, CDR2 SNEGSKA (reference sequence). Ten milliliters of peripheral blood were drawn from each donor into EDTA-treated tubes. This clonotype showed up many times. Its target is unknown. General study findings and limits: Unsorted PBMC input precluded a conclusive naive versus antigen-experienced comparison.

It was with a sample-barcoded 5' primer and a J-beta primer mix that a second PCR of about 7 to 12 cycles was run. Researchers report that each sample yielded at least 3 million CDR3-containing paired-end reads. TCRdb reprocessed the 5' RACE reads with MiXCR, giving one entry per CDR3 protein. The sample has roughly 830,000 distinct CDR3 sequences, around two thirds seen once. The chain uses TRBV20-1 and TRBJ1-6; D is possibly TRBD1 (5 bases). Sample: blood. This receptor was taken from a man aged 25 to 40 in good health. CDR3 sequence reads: CSATRERYSPLHF. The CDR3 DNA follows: TGCAGTGCGACCAGGGAACGCTATTCACCCCTCCACTTT.